This TCR beta chain was captured by sequencing in a study of blood T cell repertoires in COVID-19. Study-wide background: Samples came from the United States, Italy and Spain, spanning acute and convalescent COVID-19.

V was shortened by 3 bases and J by 0 bases, with 15 bases between the two germline ends. CDR1 is SGHRS, CDR2 YFSETQ, per germline. The CDR3 has 16 residues. Original methodology: From reference gene primer amplification, estimates of nucleated cell counts were derived. Clones were sequenced by immunoSEQ multiplex PCR, and TCRdb holds only the in-frame ones, with some missing. That table supplies the V and J calls and clone size; D and trimming were determined from the DNA. Of some 250,000 clones in the sample, around 87% were seen once. The sequence was collected from a woman aged 25 to 45 who had recovered from COVID-19. V is TRBV5-1 and J is TRBJ1-1; TRBD1 might be the D (5 bases). Sequenced sample: peripheral blood. Written as DNA, the CDR3 is TGCGCCAGCAGCTATCATTTGACAGAAGTGAACACTGAAGCTTTCTTT. It is translated as CASSYHLTEVNTEAFF.